The 7 T cell receptor beta chains below all came from one sample that was sequenced in a study of cytomegalovirus exposure and HLA in healthy donors. Amplification used 60 Vbeta primers and 13 Jbeta primers. Repertoires were generated with immunoSEQ multiplex PCR, while TCRdb's copy carries only in-frame clones and drops some. The profile covers 80,000 or so clones, with 78% appearing a single time and 4% to 4.5% taken by the ten largest. Sequencing input: PBMCs. Receptors originate from a man aged 35-49 years in good health and CMV-seronegative.

The chain combines TRBV28 with TRBJ1-3; a weak D match, TRBD1 (6 bases). The CDR3 is made up of 15 amino acids. Germline V gives CDR1 MDHEN, CDR2 SYDVKM. V lost 1 base, J lost 1 base, and 8 bases lay in between. CDR3 sequence reads: CASSLFRGSGNTIYF. CDR3 nucleotide sequence: TGTGCCAGCAGTTTATTCAGGGGTTCTGGAAACACCATATATTTT.

J is TRBJ2-4 and V is TRBV2; D uncertain. The germline gives CDR1 SNHLY, CDR2 FYNNEI. This CDR3 spans 15 amino acids. Trimming shortened V by 1 base and J by 7 bases, and 14 bases separated the two germline ends. CDR3 amino acids: CASSEEQRTNNIQYF. Here the CDR3 DNA reads TGTGCCAGCAGTGAAGAACAGAGAACAAACAACATTCAGTACTTC.

The rearrangement links TRBV10-1 to TRBJ2-7; 9 nucleotides line up with TRBD1. With V trimmed by 8 bases and J by 3 bases, 14 bases remained unmatched. CDR3 size: 16 residues. Germline V gives CDR1 WNHNN, CDR2 SYGVQD (reference sequence). CDR3 DNA: TGCGCCAGCTATCCCGACAGGGGGAAGAAGGTCTACGAGCAGTACTTC. Its protein is CASYPDRGKKVYEQYF.

The chain is built from TRBV5-1 and TRBJ1-4; weak D call: TRBD1 (6 bases). Trimming removed 0 bases at V and 6 bases at J, with 12 bases between. Germline V gene data show CDR1 as SGHRS and CDR2 as YFSETQ. CDR3 length: 15 amino acids. This chain's CDR3 is CASSLVAGADEKLFF. The CDR3 nucleotides read TGCGCCAGCAGCTTGGTTGCAGGGGCGGATGAAAAACTGTTTTTT.

On this clone itself: A junction end diverges from the germline sequence, so it may reflect a read error. V and J are TRBV6-6 and TRBJ2-3, with 10 bases lining up with TRBD2. CDR3 length equals 16 residues. CDR1 MNHNY and CDR2 SVGAGI come from the germline V gene (reference sequence). This CDR3 reads CASSDSSGSRPDTQYF. In nucleotides, the CDR3 is TGTGCCAGCAGTGACTCTAGCGGGAGCCGGCCAGATACGCAGTATTTT.

The J gene is TRBJ2-1, the V gene TRBV7-8; 11 bases map to TRBD2. The V gene end was trimmed by 1 base and the J gene end by 7 bases; junction bases not matched to a gene: 3. Germline V CDR1 and CDR2: SGHVS, FQNEAQ. The CDR3 runs to 15 residues. The CDR3 DNA follows: TGTGCCAGCAGCTTAGTAGCGGGAGGGCGAAATGAGCAGTTCTTC. This sequence encodes CASSLVAGGRNEQFF. The whole variable domain, filled in from reference TRBV7-8 and TRBJ2-1, reads GAGVSQSPRYKVAKRGQDVALRCDPISGHVSLFWYQQALGQGPEFLTYFQNEAQLDKSGLPSDRFFAERPEGSVSTLKIQRTQQEDSAVYLCASSLVAGGRNEQFFGPGTRLTVL.

V and J are TRBV2 and TRBJ1-5; 8 positions match TRBD1. Germline V gives CDR1 SNHLY, CDR2 FYNNEI. The CDR3 is 14 amino acids. Trimming removed 1 base from V and 6 bases from J; junction bases left unmatched: 2. The CDR3 DNA reads TGTGCCAGCAGTGAAGTCAGGGGGCGTCAGCCCCAGCATTTT. Translating it yields CASSEVRGRQPQHF. The full variable domain, completed using reference TRBV2 and TRBJ1-5, is EPEVTQTPSHQVTQMGQEVILRCVPISNHLYFYWYRQILGQKVEFLVSFYNNEISEKSEIFDDQFSVERPDGSNFTLKIRSTKLEDSAMYFCASSEVRGRQPQHFGDGTRLSIL.